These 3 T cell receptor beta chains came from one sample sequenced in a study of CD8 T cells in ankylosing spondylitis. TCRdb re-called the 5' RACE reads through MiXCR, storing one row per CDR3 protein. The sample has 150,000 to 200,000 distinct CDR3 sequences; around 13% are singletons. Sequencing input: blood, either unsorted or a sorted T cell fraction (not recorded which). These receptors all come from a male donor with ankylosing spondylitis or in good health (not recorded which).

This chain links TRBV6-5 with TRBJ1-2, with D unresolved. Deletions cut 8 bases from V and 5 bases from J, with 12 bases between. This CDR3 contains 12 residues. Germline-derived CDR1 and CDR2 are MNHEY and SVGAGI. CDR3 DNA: TGTGCCAGCGCGCAACAAGGGTATGGCTACACCTTC. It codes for CASAQQGYGYTF.

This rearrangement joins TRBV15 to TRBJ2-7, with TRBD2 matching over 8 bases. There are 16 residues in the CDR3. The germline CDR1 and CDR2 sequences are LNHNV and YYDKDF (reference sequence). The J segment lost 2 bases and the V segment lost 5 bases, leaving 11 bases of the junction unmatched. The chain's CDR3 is CATSGPPAGVPYEQYF. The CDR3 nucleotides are TGTGCCACCAGCGGACCACCAGCGGGGGTTCCCTACGAGCAGTACTTC.

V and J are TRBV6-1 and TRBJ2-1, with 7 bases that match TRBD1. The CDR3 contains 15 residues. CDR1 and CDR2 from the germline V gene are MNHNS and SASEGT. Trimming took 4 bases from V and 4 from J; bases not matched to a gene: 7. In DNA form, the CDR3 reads TGTGCCAGCAGTGTGGCACAGGGGTCATACAATGAGCAGTTCTTC. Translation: CASSVAQGSYNEQFF.